This passage covers 8 T cell receptor beta chains from one sample sequenced in a study of blood T cells in healthy people across ages. It was with a sample-barcoded 5' primer and a J-beta primer mix that a second PCR of roughly 7 to 12 cycles was run. Each CDR3 protein gets one entry after TCRdb re-called the 5' RACE reads with MiXCR. The sample consists of 1,500,000 or so distinct CDR3 sequences, approximately 63% of them appearing once. Sample: blood. These receptors all stem from a man in his late teens or twenties in good health.

The chain recombines TRBV4-1 with TRBJ2-1; D gene ambiguous. This CDR3 comprises 14 residues. CDR1 is MGHRA, CDR2 YSYEKL, per germline. V lost 4 bases, J lost 11 bases, and 18 bases lay in between. The CDR3 nucleotides are TGCGCCAGCAGCCTACGGACCTCCTACAAGAAGCAGTTCTTC. The encoded protein is CASSLRTSYKKQFF.

The V and J genes are TRBV27 and TRBJ2-7, with 11 bases fitting TRBD2. CDR1 and CDR2 from the germline V gene are MNHEY and SMNVEV (reference sequence). After removal of 4 bases from V and 2 bases from J, the junction contained 13 bases not matched to a gene. The CDR3 has 18 residues. In DNA form, the CDR3 reads TGTGCCAGCAGTTACCCTTATCCTTCGACTAGCGGGGCCTACGAGCAGTACTTC. It yields the protein CASSYPYPSTSGAYEQYF.

The genes are TRBV12-3 or TRBV12-4 and TRBJ2-7, with D perhaps matching TRBD1 (6 bases). The V and J ends lost 1 base and 2 bases respectively, with 15 bases between them. The CDR3 runs 16 residues. This chain's CDR3 is CASSLDPDRTPYEQYF. In nucleotides, the CDR3 is TGTGCCAGCAGTTTAGACCCTGACAGGACCCCCTACGAGCAGTACTTC.

This clonotype was counted a few times. The CDR3 bases are TGTGCCAGCAGCGTAGAGTCCCAGGGCACAGATACGCAGTATTTT. This encodes CASSVESQGTDTQYF. The chain links TRBV9 to TRBJ2-3, with D uncertain. The V and J ends lost 0 bases and 1 base respectively, with 9 bases between them. In germline, CDR1 is SGDLS, CDR2 YYNGEE. The CDR3 runs 15 residues.

The rearrangement links TRBV4-2 to TRBJ2-1, with D unresolved. V was pared by 4 bases and J by 5 bases, with 6 bases between. The CDR3 covers 12 residues. CDR1 is LGHNA and CDR2 is YNFKEQ in the germline V gene. The CDR3: CASSRYDNEQFF. CDR3 in DNA: TGTGCCAGCAGCCGATACGACAATGAGCAGTTCTTC.

This CDR3 is CASRSGGGAGELFF. DNA of the CDR3: TGTGCCAGCAGATCGGGCGGAGGGGCCGGGGAGCTGTTTTTT. The rearrangement uses TRBV7-9 and TRBJ2-2; TRBD2 is a possible D gene (6 bases). Germline CDR1 is SEHNR and CDR2 is FQNEAQ (reference sequence). V was trimmed by 6 bases and J by 6 bases, leaving 14 bases between them. The CDR3 totals 14 residues.

The V gene is TRBV12-3 or TRBV12-4, the J gene TRBJ1-6; 8 bases agree with TRBD1. The CDR3 has 15 amino acids. The V and J ends lost 2 bases and 10 bases, in that order; junction bases with no gene match: 7. The CDR3 DNA is TGTGCCAGCAGTTTATGGGGACAGGATAGCTCACCCCTCCACTTT. It is translated as CASSLWGQDSSPLHF.

This clonotype occurred a few times. The genes are TRBV27 and TRBJ2-3; 11 positions agree with TRBD2. The germline V gene encodes CDR1 MNHEY and CDR2 SMNVEV (reference sequence). The CDR3 is 16 residues long. J lost 3 bases, V lost 7 bases, and 9 bases had no gene match. The CDR3 is CASMRQGLAATDTQYF. The CDR3 DNA reads as TGTGCCAGCATGAGACAGGGACTAGCGGCTACAGATACGCAGTATTTT.